The next 19 T cell receptor beta chains were all read from a single sample in a study of T cell responses to AZD1222 COVID-19 vaccine. Profiled with immunoSEQ multiplex PCR; TCRdb holds only in-frame clones, not every one. The sample has about 70,000 clones, 88% seen once. The source material was peripheral blood, sampled on day 0 of MenACWY control vaccination. The source of these receptors is an adult in good health.

The chain recombines TRBV30 with TRBJ1-5; a possible D gene is TRBD1 (5 bases). The V gene lost 4 bases and the J gene lost 7 bases, with 17 bases spanning the gap. The germline CDR1 and CDR2 sequences are GTSNPN and SVGIG (reference sequence). This CDR3 comprises 14 residues. The CDR3 loop is CAWTDSARAQPQHF. The CDR3 DNA follows: TGTGCCTGGACCGACTCGGCCAGGGCCCAGCCCCAGCATTTT.

V gene TRBV4-1 combines with J gene TRBJ2-7; no firm D call. V dropped 0 bases and J dropped 5 bases, with 8 bases sitting between them. The CDR3 is 13 residues long. Germline V CDR1 and CDR2: MGHRA, YSYEKL. CDR3: CASSQDSRNEQYF. In nucleotides, the CDR3 is TGCGCCAGCAGCCAAGATAGTAGGAACGAGCAGTACTTC.

The chain recombines TRBV5-6 with TRBJ2-7; no clear D gene. Germline CDR1 reads SGHDT; CDR2 reads YYEEEE. V was pared by 4 bases and J by 3 bases, with 5 bases between. This CDR3 is 11 amino acids long. In DNA form, the CDR3 reads TGTGCCAGCAGCACTTACTACGAGCAGTACTTC. It codes for CASSTYYEQYF.

V and J are TRBV11-3 and TRBJ1-3; D is unclear. Germline V gives CDR1 SGHNT, CDR2 YENEEA. The CDR3 has 15 residues. Trimming took 3 bases from V and 2 from J, leaving 11 bases between them. The CDR3 loop reads CASSFSTSAGNTIYF. The CDR3 bases are TGTGCCAGCAGCTTTTCCACCAGTGCTGGAAACACCATATATTTT.

The rearrangement joins TRBV6-5 to TRBJ1-2; possibly TRBD1 for D (5 bases). CDR1 and CDR2 (germline): MNHEY, SVGAGI. The CDR3 sequence is 15 residues long. The CDR3 is CASSGDARAFTGYTF. CDR3 DNA: TGTGCGAGCTCCGGGGACGCTAGGGCCTTTACTGGCTACACCTTC.

The J gene is TRBJ2-2, the V gene TRBV5-4, with 10 bases matching TRBD1. Germline loops: CDR1 SGHNT, CDR2 YYREEE (reference sequence). The CDR3 is 15 residues long. J lost 5 bases, V lost 0 bases, and 1 base had no gene match. In DNA, the CDR3 is TGTGCCAGCAGCTTGGAGGACAGGGGGACCGGGGAGCTGTTTTTT. Translation: CASSLEDRGTGELFF.

The table lists this clone with a count of one. The rearrangement links TRBV5-6 to TRBJ1-4; TRBD1 might be the D (5 bases). Per germline, CDR1 SGHDT and CDR2 YYEEEE. This CDR3 has 14 amino acids. V gave up 4 bases and J gave up 7 bases, with 14 bases separating them. The CDR3 region is CASSRALGAEKLFF. The CDR3 region has the DNA TGTGCCAGCAGCCGGGCCTTAGGGGCTGAAAAACTGTTTTTT.

The chain links TRBV6-5 to TRBJ1-6; D unclear. This CDR3 has 15 amino acids. Germline V CDR1 and CDR2: MNHEY, SVGAGI. The V end was cut by 7 bases, the J end by 0 bases, with 10 bases between. This chain's CDR3 is CASIPASSYNSPLHF. DNA for the CDR3: TGTGCCAGCATACCAGCGAGCTCCTATAATTCACCCCTCCACTTT.

This chain joins TRBV27 and TRBJ2-1; 10 bases align to TRBD2. Looked up from germline, CDR1 is MNHEY and CDR2 is SMNVEV (reference sequence). The CDR3 consists of 15 residues. J lost 7 bases, V lost 6 bases, and 9 bases had no gene match. The CDR3 coding sequence is TGTGCCAGCAGCTTTAGCGGGGGGAGGGGGAATGAGCAGTTCTTC. Translated: CASSFSGGRGNEQFF.

In this sample, this clone turned up a few times. V is TRBV6-2 or TRBV6-3 and J is TRBJ1-5; no clear D gene. Trimming took 3 bases from V and 7 from J, leaving 19 bases between them. The CDR3 spans 16 residues. Germline CDR1 MNHEY, CDR2 SVGEGT. CDR3 sequence: CASSYSATPPGQPQHF. The CDR3 DNA reads as TGTGCCAGCAGTTATTCAGCGACTCCCCCGGGGCAGCCCCAGCATTTT.

This rearrangement joins TRBV19 to TRBJ2-3, with D perhaps matching TRBD1 (7 bases). V was shortened by 0 bases and J by 1 base, with 14 bases between the two germline ends. CDR3 length: 17 amino acids. The germline gives CDR1 LNHDA, CDR2 SQIVND (reference sequence). The CDR3 spells CASSIDRQGGGTDTQYF. The DNA for the CDR3 is TGTGCCAGTAGTATAGATAGACAGGGAGGAGGCACAGATACGCAGTATTTT.

The gene calls are TRBV7-3 and TRBJ2-3, with D possibly TRBD1 on 5 matching bases. CDR3 length: 11 amino acids. Trimming removed 5 bases from V and 7 bases from J, with 7 bases in between. CDR1 and CDR2 from the germline V gene are SGHTA and FQGTGA. The CDR3 sequence is CASSQGHTQYF. The CDR3 coding sequence is TGTGCCAGCAGCCAGGGTCATACGCAGTATTTT.

The chain has TRBV19 and TRBJ1-2; the match to TRBD1 covers 9 bases. Germline assignment: CDR1 LNHDA and CDR2 SQIVND (reference sequence). J lost 4 bases, V lost 4 bases, and 7 bases had no gene match. CDR3 length equals 15 residues. The DNA for the CDR3 is TGTGCCAGTAGTACCTCCGGGACAGGGATCTATGGCTACACCTTC. It encodes CASSTSGTGIYGYTF.

CDR3 residues: CASSGRVGGYEQYF. CDR3 DNA: TGTGCCAGTAGTGGAAGGGTCGGAGGCTACGAGCAGTACTTC. V and J are TRBV19 and TRBJ2-7, with TRBD2 as a possible D gene (5 bases). Per germline, CDR1 LNHDA and CDR2 SQIVND (reference sequence). The CDR3 is made up of 14 amino acids. V lost 5 bases and J 3 bases, leaving 14 bases between the germline ends.

The chain recombines TRBV12-3 or TRBV12-4 with TRBJ1-5; D is uncertain. V shed 7 bases and J shed 7 bases, with 14 bases lying between them. The length of the CDR3 is 13 residues. Written as DNA, the CDR3 is TGTGCCAGCAATCAGGACCTATCCCAGCCCCAGCATTTT. Translating gives CASNQDLSQPQHF.

The chain couples TRBV9 to TRBJ2-3; 12 bases are shared with TRBD2. The germline CDR1 and CDR2 sequences are SGDLS and YYNGEE. The CDR3 runs 19 residues. J lost 4 bases, V lost 0 bases, and 12 bases had no gene match. CDR3 protein: CASSVATMGASGGADTQYF. Here the CDR3 DNA reads TGTGCCAGCAGCGTAGCTACGATGGGGGCTAGCGGGGGGGCAGATACGCAGTATTTT.

The chain carries TRBV30 and TRBJ2-3; TRBD2 matches at 12 bases. Looked up from germline, CDR1 is GTSNPN and CDR2 is SVGIG (reference sequence). V dropped 4 bases and J dropped 4; count of bases not matched to a gene: 6. This CDR3 contains 15 residues. The CDR3 coding sequence is TGTGCCTGGACTAGCGGGGGGGCAGGCGCAGATACGCAGTATTTT. Its translation is CAWTSGGAGADTQYF.

The V call is TRBV9, the J call TRBJ1-3; the D is unclear. V was cut by 2 bases and J by 5 bases, with 11 bases left in between. Germline assignment: CDR1 SGDLS and CDR2 YYNGEE. The CDR3 length is 14 residues. CDR3 loop: CASSVQAARNTIYF. The CDR3 DNA is TGTGCCAGCAGCGTTCAGGCGGCTAGAAACACCATATATTTT. Using reference TRBV9 and TRBJ1-3 for the parts outside the CDR3, the full variable domain is DSGVTQTPKHLITATGQRVTLRCSPRSGDLSVYWYQQSLDQGLQFLIQYYNGEERAKGNILERFSAQQFPDLHSELNLSSLELGDSALYFCASSVQAARNTIYFGEGSWLTVV.

The rearrangement links TRBV3-1 (or the pseudogene TRBV3-2) to TRBJ2-3; D uncertain. The V and J ends lost 1 base and 3 bases respectively, with 2 bases between them. This CDR3 is built from 12 residues. The germline V gene has CDR1 LGHDT and CDR2 YNNKEL (reference sequence). The CDR3 region is CASSQVTDTQYF. DNA for the CDR3: TGTGCCAGCAGCCAAGTGACAGATACGCAGTATTTT.